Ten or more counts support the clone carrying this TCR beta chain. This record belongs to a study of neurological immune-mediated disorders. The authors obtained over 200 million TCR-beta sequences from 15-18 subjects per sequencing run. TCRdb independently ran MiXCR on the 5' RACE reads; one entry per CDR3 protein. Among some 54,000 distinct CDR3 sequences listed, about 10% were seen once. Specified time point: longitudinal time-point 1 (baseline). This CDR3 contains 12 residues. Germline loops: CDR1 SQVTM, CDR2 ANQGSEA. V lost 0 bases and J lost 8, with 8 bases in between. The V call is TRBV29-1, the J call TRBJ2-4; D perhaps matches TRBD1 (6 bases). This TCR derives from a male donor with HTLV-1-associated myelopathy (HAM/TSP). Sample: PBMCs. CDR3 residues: CSVEDRGDIQYF. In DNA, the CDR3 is TGCAGCGTTGAAGACAGGGGAGACATTCAGTACTTC.